This T cell receptor (beta chain) was identified during a study of blood T cell repertoires in COVID-19. About the study: Acute and convalescent COVID-19 samples came from the United States, Italy and Spain. PBMCs, B-cell-depleted T cells, or T cells provided the cDNA or gDNA that made up the material.

This CDR3 is built from 15 residues. Trimming removed 5 bases from V and 2 bases from J, with 14 bases in between. In the authors' methods: Reference gene primer amplification gave estimated nucleated cell counts. Some clones are missing from TCRdb's copy, which holds only in-frame ones; the method was immunoSEQ multiplex PCR. That table supplies the V and J calls and clone size; D and trimming were determined from the DNA. The sample records roughly 150,000 clones, under 80% being singletons. This chain joins TRBV5-3 and TRBJ2-1; D might be TRBD2 (6 bases). TRBV5-3 is filed as an ORF, its function uncertain. This clonotype was obtained from a man aged 55 to 70 with acute or convalescent COVID-19. The specimen was peripheral blood. CDR3 bases: TGTGCCAGAAGTCTTTTAGCGGTCCCCTACAATGAGCAGTTCTTC. The encoded protein is CARSLLAVPYNEQFF.